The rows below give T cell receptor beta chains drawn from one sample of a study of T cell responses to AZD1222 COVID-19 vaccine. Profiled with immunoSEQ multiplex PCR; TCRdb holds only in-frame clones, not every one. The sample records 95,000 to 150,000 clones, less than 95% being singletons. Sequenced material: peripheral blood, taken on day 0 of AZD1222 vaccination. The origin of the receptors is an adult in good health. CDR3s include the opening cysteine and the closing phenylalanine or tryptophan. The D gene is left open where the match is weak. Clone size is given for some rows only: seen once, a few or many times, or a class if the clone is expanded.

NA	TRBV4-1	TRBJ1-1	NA	CASSQSPNTEAFF	TGCGCCAGCAGCCAATCACCGAACACTGAAGCTTTCTTT
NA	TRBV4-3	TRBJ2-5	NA	CASSRPVRGLFQETQYF	TGCGCCAGCAGCCGACCTGTACGCGGACTATTCCAAGAGACCCAGTACTTC
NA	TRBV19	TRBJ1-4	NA	CASSVPGRPGGEKLFF	TGTGCCAGTAGTGTCCCGGGACGTCCGGGAGGGGAAAAACTGTTTTTT
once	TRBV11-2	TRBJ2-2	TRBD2	CASSLEGIAGAPGELFF	TGTGCCAGCAGCTTAGAGGGGATTGCGGGAGCCCCCGGGGAGCTGTTTTTT
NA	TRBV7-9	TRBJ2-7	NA	CASSGSTGSSYEQYF	TGTGCCAGCAGCGGCTCGACGGGGAGCTCCTACGAGCAGTACTTC
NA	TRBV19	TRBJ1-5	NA	CASSMGVGQPQHF	TGTGCCAGTAGTATGGGGGTGGGGCAGCCCCAGCATTTT
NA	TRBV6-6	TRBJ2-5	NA	CASRVKETQYF	TGTGCCAGCAGGGTTAAAGAGACCCAGTACTTC
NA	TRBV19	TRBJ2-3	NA	CATTPAGGDTQYF	TGTGCCACCACCCCGGCGGGTGGGGATACGCAGTATTTT
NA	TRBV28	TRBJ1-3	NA	CASSSGSMAGNTIYF	TGTGCCAGCAGTTCAGGGAGCATGGCTGGAAACACCATATATTTT
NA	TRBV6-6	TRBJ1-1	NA	CASSYLVGTEAFF	TGTGCCAGCAGTTACTTAGTGGGGACTGAAGCTTTCTTT
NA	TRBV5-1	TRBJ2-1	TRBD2	CASRASGSANEQFF	TGCGCCAGCAGGGCTAGCGGGAGTGCCAATGAGCAGTTCTTC
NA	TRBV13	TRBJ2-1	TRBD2	CASSPPGGSLIYNEQFF	TGTGCCAGCAGCCCGCCTGGCGGGAGCCTCATTTACAATGAGCAGTTCTTC
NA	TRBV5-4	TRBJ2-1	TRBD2	CASSLGVGEGRNEQFF	TGTGCCAGCAGCCTCGGGGTAGGGGAGGGAAGGAATGAGCAGTTCTTC
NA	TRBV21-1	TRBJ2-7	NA	CASRVETSMVAYEQYF	TGTGCCAGCAGGGTAGAGACTAGCATGGTTGCCTACGAGCAGTACTTC
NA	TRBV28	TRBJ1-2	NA	CASSLYYGYTF	TGTGCCAGCAGTTTATATTATGGCTACACCTTC
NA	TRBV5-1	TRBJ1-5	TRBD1	CASSRGTGKDQPQHF	TGCGCCAGCAGCAGAGGGACAGGGAAGGACCAGCCCCAGCATTTT
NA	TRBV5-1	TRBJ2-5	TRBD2	CASYETGGETQYF	TGCGCCAGCTACGAGACGGGAGGGGAGACCCAGTACTTC
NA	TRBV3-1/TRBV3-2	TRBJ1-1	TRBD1	CASSRFGTGGITEAFF	TGTGCCAGCAGCCGCTTCGGGACAGGGGGCATCACTGAAGCTTTCTTT
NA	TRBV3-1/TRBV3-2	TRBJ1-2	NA	CASSQGSRANGYTF	TGTGCCAGCAGCCAGGGATCCCGGGCGAATGGCTACACCTTC
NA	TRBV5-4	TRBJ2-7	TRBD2	CASSFQTSGSYEQYF	TGTGCCAGCAGCTTTCAGACTAGCGGGAGTTACGAGCAGTACTTC
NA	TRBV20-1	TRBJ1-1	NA	CSAGNTEAFF	TGCAGTGCGGGGAACACTGAAGCTTTCTTT
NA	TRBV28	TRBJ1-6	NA	CASTLVRGGTSVSPLHF	TGTGCCAGCACCCTTGTGAGGGGGGGAACCTCCGTCTCACCCCTCCACTTT
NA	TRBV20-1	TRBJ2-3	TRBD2	CSASGLALSTDTQYF	TGCAGTGCTAGTGGACTAGCGCTAAGCACAGATACGCAGTATTTT
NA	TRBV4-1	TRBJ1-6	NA	CASSQAPLSPLHF	TGCGCCAGCAGCCAAGCGCCACTTTCACCCCTCCACTTT
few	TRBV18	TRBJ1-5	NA	CASSQGRSQPQHF	TGTGCCAGCTCCCAGGGCAGGTCTCAGCCCCAGCATTTT
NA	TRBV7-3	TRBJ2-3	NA	CASSPSHTRTDTQYF	TGTGCCAGCAGCCCCTCTCACACCCGCACAGATACGCAGTATTTT
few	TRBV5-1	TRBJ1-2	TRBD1	CASSLVQGNPYGYTF	TGCGCCAGCAGCTTGGTACAGGGGAATCCTTATGGCTACACCTTC
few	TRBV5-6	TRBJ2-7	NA	CASSQGSLREQYF	TGTGCCAGCTCTCAGGGGTCACTACGCGAGCAGTACTTC
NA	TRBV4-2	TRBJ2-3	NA	CASSRERTGTDTQYF	TGTGCCAGCAGCCGGGAAAGGACAGGCACAGATACGCAGTATTTT
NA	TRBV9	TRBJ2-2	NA	CASSLGRVAGELFF	TGTGCCAGCAGCCTAGGAAGGGTGGCGGGGGAGCTGTTTTTT
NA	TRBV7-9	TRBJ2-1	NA	CASSLLEGKQFF	TGTGCCAGCAGCTTACTAGAGGGCAAGCAGTTCTTC
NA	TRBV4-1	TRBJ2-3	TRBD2	CASSQGSGSGTDTQYF	TGCGCCAGCAGCCAAGGGAGCGGGAGTGGGACAGATACGCAGTATTTT
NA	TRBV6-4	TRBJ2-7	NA	CSWGLYEQYF	TGTTCGTGGGGGCTCTACGAGCAGTACTTC
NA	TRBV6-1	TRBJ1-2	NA	CASSEATLGTAGYTF	TGTGCCAGCAGTGAAGCAACCCTTGGGACCGCCGGCTACACCTTC
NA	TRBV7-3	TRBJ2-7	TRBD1	CASSITGGSGEQYF	TGTGCCAGCAGCATCACAGGGGGCTCAGGCGAGCAGTACTTC
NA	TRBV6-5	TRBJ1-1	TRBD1	CASSKTGGTEAFF	TGTGCCAGCAGTAAAACAGGGGGCACTGAAGCTTTCTTT
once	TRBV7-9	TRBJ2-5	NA	CASSLSVVGTQYF	TGTGCCAGCAGCCTTTCGGTAGTAGGAACCCAGTACTTC
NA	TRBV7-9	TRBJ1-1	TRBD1	CASSLTGVSTEAFF	TGTGCCAGCAGCCTTACAGGGGTGAGCACTGAAGCTTTCTTT
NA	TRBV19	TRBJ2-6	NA	CASSIGSGANVLTF	TGTGCCAGTAGTATTGGGTCTGGGGCCAACGTCCTGACTTTC
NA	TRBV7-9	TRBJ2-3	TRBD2	CASSPSGSTDTQYF	TGTGCCAGCAGTCCTAGCGGCAGCACAGATACGCAGTATTTT
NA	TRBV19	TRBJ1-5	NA	CASSISGASNQPQHF	TGTGCCAGTAGTATATCCGGGGCGAGCAATCAGCCCCAGCATTTT
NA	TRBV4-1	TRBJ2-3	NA	CASSQEGQGSLADTQYF	TGCGCCAGCAGCCAAGAGGGCCAAGGGAGTTTGGCAGATACGCAGTATTTT
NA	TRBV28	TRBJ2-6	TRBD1	CASSWRDRGRGLTF	TGTGCCAGCAGTTGGCGGGACAGGGGCCGTGGCCTGACTTTC
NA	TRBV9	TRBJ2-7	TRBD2	CASSKAGLAGDGYEQYF	TGTGCCAGCAGCAAAGCCGGACTAGCGGGAGACGGCTACGAGCAGTACTTC
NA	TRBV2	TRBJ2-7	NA	CASRSGFEQYF	TGTGCCAGCAGATCGGGTTTCGAGCAGTACTTC
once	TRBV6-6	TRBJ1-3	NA	CASSYSRASGNTIYF	TGTGCCAGCAGTTACTCTCGGGCCTCTGGAAACACCATATATTTT
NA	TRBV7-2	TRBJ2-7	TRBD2	CASSSFGASGRYEQYF	TGTGCCAGCAGCTCCTTTGGGGCTAGCGGGAGGTACGAGCAGTACTTC
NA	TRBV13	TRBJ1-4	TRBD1	CASRRSGTGRANEKLFF	TGTGCCAGCAGGCGATCCGGGACAGGGAGGGCTAATGAAAAACTGTTTTTT
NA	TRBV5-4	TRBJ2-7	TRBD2	CASTRAGGDYEQYF	TGTGCCAGCACCCGAGCGGGAGGGGATTACGAGCAGTACTTC
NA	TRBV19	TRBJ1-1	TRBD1	CASRPRGRGGMWTEAFF	TGTGCCAGTAGGCCCAGGGGGCGCGGGGGGATGTGGACTGAAGCTTTCTTT
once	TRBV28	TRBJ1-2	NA	CASRIGTWDGYTF	TGTGCCAGCAGAATTGGGACTTGGGATGGCTACACCTTC
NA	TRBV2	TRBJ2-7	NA	CASSEAGVPSYEQYF	TGTGCCAGCAGTGAAGCGGGGGTCCCCTCCTACGAGCAGTACTTC
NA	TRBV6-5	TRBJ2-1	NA	CATYHAANEQFF	TGTGCCACCTACCACGCGGCGAATGAGCAGTTCTTC
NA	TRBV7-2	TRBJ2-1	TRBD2	CASSPIPGLGGNEQFF	TGTGCCAGCAGCCCGATTCCGGGACTAGGGGGGAATGAGCAGTTCTTC
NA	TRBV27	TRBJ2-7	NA	CASIRGQGHEQYF	TGTGCCAGCATCCGAGGGCAGGGTCACGAGCAGTACTTC